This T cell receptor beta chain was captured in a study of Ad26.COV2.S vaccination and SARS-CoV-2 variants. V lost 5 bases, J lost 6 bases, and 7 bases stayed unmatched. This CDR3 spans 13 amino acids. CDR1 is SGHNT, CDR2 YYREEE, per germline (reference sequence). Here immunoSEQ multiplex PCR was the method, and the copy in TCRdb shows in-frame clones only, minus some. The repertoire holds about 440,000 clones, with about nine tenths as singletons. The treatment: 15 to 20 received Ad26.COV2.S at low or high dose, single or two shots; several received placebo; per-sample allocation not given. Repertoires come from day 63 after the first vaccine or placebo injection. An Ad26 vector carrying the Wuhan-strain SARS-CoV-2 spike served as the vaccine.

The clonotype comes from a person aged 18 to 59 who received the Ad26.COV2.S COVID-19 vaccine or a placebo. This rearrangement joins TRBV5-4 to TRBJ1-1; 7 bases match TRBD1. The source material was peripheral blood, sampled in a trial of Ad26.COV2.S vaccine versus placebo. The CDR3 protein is CASSRDRVSEAFF. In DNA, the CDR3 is TGTGCCAGCAGTCGCGACAGGGTGTCTGAAGCTTTCTTT. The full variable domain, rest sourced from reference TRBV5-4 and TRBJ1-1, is ETGVTQSPTHLIKTRGQQVTLRCSSQSGHNTVSWYQQALGQGPQFIFQYYREEENGRGNFPPRFSGLQFPNYSSELNVNALELDDSALYLCASSRDRVSEAFFGQGTRLTVV.